Sequencing of this TCR beta chain was carried out in a study of a mutant IDH1 vaccine in newly diagnosed glioma. Sequencing was performed with immunoSEQ multiplex PCR; in TCRdb, only in-frame clones are kept and a portion is missing. The data show about 88,000 clones, more than 65% seen once. This clone has only one observation. The V end was cut by 0 bases, the J end by 5 bases, with 8 bases between. From germline, CDR1 is ENHRY and CDR2 SYGVKD. The CDR3 consists of 14 residues. The sample's time point: baseline, week 1 (first vaccination visit). The sample's treatment: pre-vaccination baseline after standard-of-care therapy.

This sequence originates from a man between 40 and 49 years old with glioma. Some clones in this sample may be carry-over from other donors' samples. This specimen was PBMCs, taken from a glioma patient treated with radiotherapy, temozolomide or both. This chain joins TRBV10-3 and TRBJ2-1, with D tentatively TRBD1 (6 bases). The CDR3 DNA sequence: TGTGCCATCAGTGAGTCTAGGGGGAACAATGAGCAGTTCTTC. Amino acids: CAISESRGNNEQFF.